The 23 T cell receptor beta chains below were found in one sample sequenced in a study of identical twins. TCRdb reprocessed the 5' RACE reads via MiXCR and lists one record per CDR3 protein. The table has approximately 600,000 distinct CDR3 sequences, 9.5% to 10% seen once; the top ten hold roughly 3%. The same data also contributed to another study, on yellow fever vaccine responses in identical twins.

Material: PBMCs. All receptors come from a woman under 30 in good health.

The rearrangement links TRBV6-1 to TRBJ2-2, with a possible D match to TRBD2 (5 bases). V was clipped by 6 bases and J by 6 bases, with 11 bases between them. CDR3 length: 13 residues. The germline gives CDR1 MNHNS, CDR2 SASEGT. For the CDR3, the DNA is TGTGCCAGCAGACCTCTTAGCGCCGGGGAGCTGTTTTTT. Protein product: CASRPLSAGELFF.

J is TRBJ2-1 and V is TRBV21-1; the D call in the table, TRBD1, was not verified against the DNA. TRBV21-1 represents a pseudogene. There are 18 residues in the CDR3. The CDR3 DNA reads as TGTGCCAGCAGCAGAATTTTGTTTAATAGGGGTGCCTACAATGAGCAGTTCTTC. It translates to CASSRILFNRGAYNEQFF.

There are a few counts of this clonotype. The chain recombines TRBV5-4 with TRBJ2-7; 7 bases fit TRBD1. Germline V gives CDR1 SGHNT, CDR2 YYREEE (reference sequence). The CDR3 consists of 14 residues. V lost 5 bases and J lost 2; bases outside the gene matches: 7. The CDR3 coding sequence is TGTGCCAGCAGTCGTGAGGGGGCAACCTACGAGCAGTACTTC. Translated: CASSREGATYEQYF.

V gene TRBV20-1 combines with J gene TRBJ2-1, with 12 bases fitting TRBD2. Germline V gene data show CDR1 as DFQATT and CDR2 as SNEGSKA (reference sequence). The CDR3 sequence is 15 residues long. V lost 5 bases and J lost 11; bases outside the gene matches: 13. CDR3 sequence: CSAGLGTSGPLKQFF. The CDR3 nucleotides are TGCAGTGCTGGACTTGGGACTAGCGGGCCCCTTAAGCAGTTCTTC.

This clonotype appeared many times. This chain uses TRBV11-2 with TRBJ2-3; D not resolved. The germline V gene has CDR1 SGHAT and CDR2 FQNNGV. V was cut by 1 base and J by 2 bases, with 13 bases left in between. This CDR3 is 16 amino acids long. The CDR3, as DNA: TGTGCCAGCAGCTTAGGACGATTCGCGGCCACAGATACGCAGTATTTT. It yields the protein CASSLGRFAATDTQYF.

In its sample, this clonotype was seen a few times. The CDR3 nucleotides read TGCGCCACCACCCTGACTAGCCCAAGGGCAGATACGCAGTATTTT. It is translated as CATTLTSPRADTQYF. This sequence joins TRBV5-1 and TRBJ2-3; 7 nucleotides match TRBD2. The CDR3 length is 15 residues. V was pared by 9 bases and J by 4 bases, with 14 bases of the junction left unmatched. Germline lookup yields CDR1 SGHRS and CDR2 YFSETQ.

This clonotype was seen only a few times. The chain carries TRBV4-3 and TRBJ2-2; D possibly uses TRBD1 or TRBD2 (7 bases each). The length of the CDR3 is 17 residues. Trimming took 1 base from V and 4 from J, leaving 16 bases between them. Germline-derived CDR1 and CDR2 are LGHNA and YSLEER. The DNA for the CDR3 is TGCGCCAGCAGCCAAGGGGAGGGGGCGCGCGGCACCGGGGAGCTGTTTTTT. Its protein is CASSQGEGARGTGELFF.

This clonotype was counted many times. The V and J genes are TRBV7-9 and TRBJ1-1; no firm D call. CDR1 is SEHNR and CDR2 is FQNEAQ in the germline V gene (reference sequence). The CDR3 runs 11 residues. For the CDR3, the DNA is TGTGCGGGCGGTGTGAACACTGAAGCTTTCTTT. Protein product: CAGGVNTEAFF.

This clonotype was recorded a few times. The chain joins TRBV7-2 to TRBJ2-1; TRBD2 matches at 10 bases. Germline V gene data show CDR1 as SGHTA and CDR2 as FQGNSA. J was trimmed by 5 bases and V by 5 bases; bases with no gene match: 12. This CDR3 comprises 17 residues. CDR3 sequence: CASSPRFLAGDNNEQFF. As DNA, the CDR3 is TGTGCCAGCAGCCCCAGGTTCCTAGCGGGGGATAACAATGAGCAGTTCTTC.

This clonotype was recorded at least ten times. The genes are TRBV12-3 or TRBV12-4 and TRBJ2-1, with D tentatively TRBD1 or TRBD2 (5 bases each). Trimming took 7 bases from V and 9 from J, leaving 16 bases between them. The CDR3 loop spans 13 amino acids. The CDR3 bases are TGTGCCAGCATCCCCGGGTGGGGGAGTGAGCAGTTCTTC. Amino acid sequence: CASIPGWGSEQFF.

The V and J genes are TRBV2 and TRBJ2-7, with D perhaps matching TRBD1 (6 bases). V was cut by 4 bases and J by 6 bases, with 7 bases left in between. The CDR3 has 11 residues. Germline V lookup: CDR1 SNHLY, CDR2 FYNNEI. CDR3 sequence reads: CASSGRGEQYF. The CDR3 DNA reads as TGTGCCAGCAGTGGCAGGGGCGAGCAGTACTTC.

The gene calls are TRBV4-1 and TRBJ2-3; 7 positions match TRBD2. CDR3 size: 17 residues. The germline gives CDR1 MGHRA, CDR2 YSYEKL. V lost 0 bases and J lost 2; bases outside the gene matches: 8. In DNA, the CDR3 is TGCGCCAGCAGCCAAGATCTTAACGGGAGGACCACAGATACGCAGTATTTT. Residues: CASSQDLNGRTTDTQYF.

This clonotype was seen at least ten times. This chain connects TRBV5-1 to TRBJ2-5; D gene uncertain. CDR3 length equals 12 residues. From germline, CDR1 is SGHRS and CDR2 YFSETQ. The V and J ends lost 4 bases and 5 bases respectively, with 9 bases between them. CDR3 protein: CASSRPTETQYF. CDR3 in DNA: TGCGCCAGCAGCAGGCCCACGGAGACCCAGTACTTC.

The CDR3 DNA sequence: TGTGCCACCAGCAGAGATCGCACAGAGAACAATGAGCAGTTCTTC. It encodes CATSRDRTENNEQFF. The gene calls are TRBV15 and TRBJ2-1; D unclear. The CDR3 consists of 15 residues. Trimming removed 0 bases at V and 5 bases at J, with 11 bases between. The germline V gene has CDR1 LNHNV and CDR2 YYDKDF (reference sequence).

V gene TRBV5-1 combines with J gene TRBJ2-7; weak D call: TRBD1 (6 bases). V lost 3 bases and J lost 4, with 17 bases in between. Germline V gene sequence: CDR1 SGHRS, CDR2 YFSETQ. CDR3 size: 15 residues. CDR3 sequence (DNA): TGCGCCAGCAGCTCTCTACCGGGCAGGGGTTACGAGCAGTACTTC. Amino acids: CASSSLPGRGYEQYF.

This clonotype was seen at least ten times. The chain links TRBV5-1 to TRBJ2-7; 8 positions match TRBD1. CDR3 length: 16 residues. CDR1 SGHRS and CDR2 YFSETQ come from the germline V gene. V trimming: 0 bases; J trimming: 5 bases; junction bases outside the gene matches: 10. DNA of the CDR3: TGCGCCAGCAGCTTGGCCACACGGACAGGGAACAACGAGCAGTACTTC. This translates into CASSLATRTGNNEQYF.

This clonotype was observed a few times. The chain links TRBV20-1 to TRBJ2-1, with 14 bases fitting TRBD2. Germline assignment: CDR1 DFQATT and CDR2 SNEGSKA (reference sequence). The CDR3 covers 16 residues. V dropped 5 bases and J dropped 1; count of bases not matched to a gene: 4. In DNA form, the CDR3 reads TGCAGTGCTCAAGGGACTAGCGGGGGTTCCTACAATGAGCAGTTCTTC. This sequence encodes CSAQGTSGGSYNEQFF.

CDR3 in DNA: TGTGCCAGCTCACCACCGGGACAGGGACACAATGAGCAGTTCTTC. As protein: CASSPPGQGHNEQFF. V and J are TRBV18 and TRBJ2-1, with 9 bases lining up with TRBD1. J lost 5 bases, V lost 0 bases, and 2 bases had no gene match. The germline V gene encodes CDR1 KGHSH and CDR2 LQKENI. CDR3 length equals 15 residues.

CDR3 in DNA: TGTGCCAGCAGTTTATCCCTGTTCGGGGAGCAGTACTTC. This sequence encodes CASSLSLFGEQYF. V and J are TRBV27 and TRBJ2-7; D is undetermined. Trimming pared 0 bases from V and 7 bases from J, leaving 10 bases between. The CDR3 consists of 13 residues. Per the germline V gene, CDR1 is MNHEY and CDR2 is SMNVEV (reference sequence).

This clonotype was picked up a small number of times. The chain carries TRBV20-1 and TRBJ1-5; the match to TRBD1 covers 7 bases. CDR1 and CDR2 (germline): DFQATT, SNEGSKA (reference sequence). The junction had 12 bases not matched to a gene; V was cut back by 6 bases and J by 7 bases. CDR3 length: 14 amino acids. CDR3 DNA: TGCAGTGCCAAAAAAGGGGGCGGTGTGCAGCCCCAGCATTTT. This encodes CSAKKGGGVQPQHF.

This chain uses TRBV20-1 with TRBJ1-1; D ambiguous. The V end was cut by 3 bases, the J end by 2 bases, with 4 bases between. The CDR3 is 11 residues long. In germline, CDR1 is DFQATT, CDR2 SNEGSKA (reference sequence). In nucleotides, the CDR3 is TGCAGTGCTAGCCCTAACACTGAAGCTTTCTTT. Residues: CSASPNTEAFF.

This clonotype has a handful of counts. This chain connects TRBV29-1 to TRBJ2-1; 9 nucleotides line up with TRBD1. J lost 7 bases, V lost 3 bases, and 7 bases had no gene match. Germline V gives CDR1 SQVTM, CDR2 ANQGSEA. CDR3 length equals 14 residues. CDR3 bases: TGCAGCGTTGAGATCGGGACAGGGTGGAATGAGCAGTTCTTC. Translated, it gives CSVEIGTGWNEQFF.

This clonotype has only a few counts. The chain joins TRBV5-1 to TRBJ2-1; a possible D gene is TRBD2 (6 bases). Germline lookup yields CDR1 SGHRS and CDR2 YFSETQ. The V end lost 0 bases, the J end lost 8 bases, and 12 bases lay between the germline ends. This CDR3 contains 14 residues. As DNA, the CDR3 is TGCGCCAGCAGCTTGGTACCCGGAGGGCATGAGCAGTTCTTC. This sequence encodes CASSLVPGGHEQFF.